Following are 9 T cell receptor beta chains from one sample sequenced in a study of CD8 T cells in ankylosing spondylitis. Each CDR3 protein gets one entry after TCRdb re-called the 5' RACE reads with MiXCR. Here the sample spans roughly 150,000 distinct CDR3 sequences, 6% to 8.5% being singletons. The source material was blood, either unsorted or a sorted T cell fraction (not recorded which). The source of these receptors is a female donor with ankylosing spondylitis or in good health (not recorded which).

There are many counts of this clonotype. The genes are TRBV28 and TRBJ2-7; the D is unclear. V shed 5 bases and J shed 0 bases, with 14 bases lying between them. CDR1 is MDHEN and CDR2 is SYDVKM in the germline V gene. CDR3 length: 15 amino acids. CDR3 nucleotides: TGTGCCAGCAGTCCCCCGTCCGGAGACTCCTACGAGCAGTACTTC. This gives the protein CASSPPSGDSYEQYF. The full variable domain, rest sourced from reference TRBV28 and TRBJ2-7, is DVKVTQSSRYLVKRTGEKVFLECVQDMDHENMFWYRQDPGLGLRLIYFSYDVKMKEKGDIPEGYSVSREKKERFSLILESASTNQTSMYLCASSPPSGDSYEQYFGPGTRLTVT.

This clonotype was counted at least ten times. The chain joins TRBV5-1 to TRBJ2-7, with TRBD2 matching over 7 bases. The ends lost 5 bases at V and 3 bases at J; junction bases unmatched: 11. The CDR3 is made up of 15 amino acids. Germline CDR1 reads SGHRS; CDR2 reads YFSETQ. The CDR3 DNA follows: TGCGCCAGCAGACCCACGAGCGGGGACTACTACGAGCAGTACTTC. It encodes CASRPTSGDYYEQYF.

The chain joins TRBV12-3 or TRBV12-4 to TRBJ2-1; TRBD2 matches at 8 bases. CDR3 length: 18 residues. Written as DNA, the CDR3 is TGTACCTTCAGCTCCCTAGGGCAACTAGCCGGGGGGGACAATGAGCAGTTCTTC. Amino acids: CTFSSLGQLAGGDNEQFF.

This clonotype appeared a few times. The gene calls are TRBV11-1 and TRBJ2-5, with TRBD1 matching over 12 bases. Germline CDR1 is SGHAT and CDR2 is FQDESV (reference sequence). The CDR3 has 19 amino acids. V lost 4 bases and J lost 5; bases outside the gene matches: 17. In DNA, the CDR3 is TGTGCCAGCAGCTACGCAATTGGGACAGGGGGCAGGTATTTGGAGACCCAGTACTTC. It translates to CASSYAIGTGGRYLETQYF. Filled out from reference TRBV11-1 and TRBJ2-5, the complete variable domain reads EAEVAQSPRYKITEKSQAVAFWCDPISGHATLYWYRQILGQGPELLVQFQDESVVDDSQLPKDRFSAERLKGVDSTLKIQPAELGDSAMYLCASSYAIGTGGRYLETQYFGPGTRLLVL.

This clonotype has a handful of counts. V usage is TRBV5-1 and J usage is TRBJ2-7; D is possibly TRBD2 (5 bases). Germline V lookup: CDR1 SGHRS, CDR2 YFSETQ. CDR3 length: 15 amino acids. The germline V and J ends were trimmed by 1 base and 0 bases, with 11 bases remaining between them. DNA of the CDR3: TGCGCCAGCAGCTTGAATGTAGGGAGCTCCTACGAGCAGTACTTC. Protein sequence: CASSLNVGSSYEQYF.

This clonotype was seen many times. The J gene is TRBJ1-2, the V gene TRBV25-1; 7 bases are shared with TRBD1. The CDR3 is 12 residues long. From germline, CDR1 is MGHDK and CDR2 SYGVNS. The V gene end was trimmed by 6 bases and the J gene end by 6 bases; junction bases not matched to a gene: 4. The CDR3 DNA follows: TGTGCCAGCAGGGGACAGCCGGATGGCTACACCTTC. Translation: CASRGQPDGYTF.

The sample holds many counts of this clonotype. One junction end disagrees with the germline gene, perhaps due to a read error. The chain links TRBV7-2 to TRBJ1-1; D is ambiguous. The germline gives CDR1 SGHTA, CDR2 FQGNSA. The CDR3 extends over 14 amino acids. The CDR3 loop is CASSLGSGNTEAFF. The CDR3 bases are TGCGCCAGCAGCTTGGGATCAGGGAACACTGAAGCTTTCTTT.

This clonotype was seen many times. V gene TRBV30 combines with J gene TRBJ1-2; 11 nucleotides agree with TRBD1. CDR1 is GTSNPN and CDR2 is SVGIG in the germline V gene (reference sequence). V lost 0 bases, J lost 8 bases, and 8 bases stayed unmatched. The CDR3 extends over 15 amino acids. CDR3 amino acids: CAWSVSDRGPRGYTF. The CDR3 coding sequence is TGTGCCTGGAGTGTATCGGACAGGGGGCCCCGGGGCTACACCTTC.

This chain uses TRBV7-9 with TRBJ2-7, with no clear D. Trimming cost V 5 bases and J 2 bases, with 10 bases left between them. The CDR3 is made up of 13 amino acids. In germline, CDR1 is SEHNR, CDR2 FQNEAQ (reference sequence). CDR3 in DNA: TGTGCCAGCAGCCCGAACCCCGCCTACGAGCAGTACTTC. Protein product: CASSPNPAYEQYF.